A single T cell receptor beta chain is shown here with its context. Its antigen is undetermined. From germline, CDR1 is MNHEY and CDR2 SMNVEV (reference sequence). The CDR3 loop spans 15 amino acids. V lost 3 bases, J lost 7 bases, and 19 bases lay in between. These data are taken from a study of blood T cells in healthy people across ages. Study-level findings and limits: Donors of long life had a larger count of naive CD4+ cells and greater diversity than aged donors.

PCR was performed a second time for about 7 to 11 cycles using a sample-barcoded 5' primer and a J-beta primer mix. MiXCR, applied by TCRdb to the 5' RACE reads, yields one record per CDR3 protein. The repertoire holds some 920,000 distinct CDR3 sequences, with 51% as singletons. The specimen was blood. The TCR originated in a woman in her fifties or sixties in good health. V usage is TRBV27 and J usage is TRBJ2-7; D is unclear. The CDR3, as DNA: TGTGCCAGCAGTTTCTCGATGGGCTCTCTTAGGGAGCAGTACTTC. Amino acid sequence: CASSFSMGSLREQYF.